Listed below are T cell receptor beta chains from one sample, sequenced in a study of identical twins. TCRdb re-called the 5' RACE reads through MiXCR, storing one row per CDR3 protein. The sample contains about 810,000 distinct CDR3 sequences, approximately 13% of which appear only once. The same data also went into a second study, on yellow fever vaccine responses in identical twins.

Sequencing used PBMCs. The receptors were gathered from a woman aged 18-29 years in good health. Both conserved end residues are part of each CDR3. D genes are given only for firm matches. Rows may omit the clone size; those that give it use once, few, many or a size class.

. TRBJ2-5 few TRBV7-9 CASSRPRGAGETQYF TGTGCCAGCAGTCGACCACGGGGGGCGGGAGAGACCCAGTACTTC
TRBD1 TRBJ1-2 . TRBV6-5 CASSYSQGARGYGYTF TGTGCCAGCAGTTACTCGCAGGGGGCGCGCGGCTATGGCTACACCTTC
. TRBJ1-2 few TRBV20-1 CSAGLPREKLGGNYGYTF TGCAGTGCAGGGTTACCGAGGGAGAAGCTCGGAGGTAACTATGGCTACACCTTC
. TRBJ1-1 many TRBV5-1 CASRFRTTNTEAFF TGCGCCAGCAGATTCAGAACAACGAACACTGAAGCTTTCTTT
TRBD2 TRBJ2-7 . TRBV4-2 CASSQAGLAGGYEQYF TGTGCCAGCAGCCAAGCTGGACTAGCGGGAGGATATGAGCAGTACTTC
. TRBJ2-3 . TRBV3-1 CASSQESFYHTDTQYF TGTGCCAGCAGCCAAGAGAGCTTCTATCACACAGATACGCAGTATTTT
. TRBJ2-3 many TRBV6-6 CASSYESDTQYF TGTGCCAGCAGTTACGAGTCAGATACGCAGTATTTT
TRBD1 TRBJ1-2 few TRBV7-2 CASSPMANTGGGYTF TGTGCCAGCAGCCCGATGGCAAATACAGGGGGCGGCTACACCTTC
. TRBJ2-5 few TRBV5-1 CASSPSGFQETQYF TGCGCCAGCAGCCCGTCGGGCTTCCAAGAGACCCAGTACTTC
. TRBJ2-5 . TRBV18 CASSPGPPTPRETQYF TGTGCCAGCTCACCAGGGCCTCCAACCCCCCGAGAGACCCAGTACTTC
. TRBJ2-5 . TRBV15 CATSRVGNVETQYF TGTGCCACCAGCAGAGTGGGTAATGTAGAGACCCAGTACTTC
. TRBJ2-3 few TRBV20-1 CSARDGSQAAEVDTQYF TGCAGTGCTAGAGACGGGTCCCAGGCCGCGGAGGTAGATACGCAGTATTTT
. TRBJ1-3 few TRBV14 CASSHRVSSGNTIYF TGTGCCAGCAGCCACAGGGTGAGCTCTGGAAACACCATATATTTT
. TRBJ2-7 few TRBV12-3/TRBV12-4 CASSFGGQFAHEQYF TGTGCCAGCAGTTTCGGGGGGCAGTTCGCCCACGAGCAGTACTTC
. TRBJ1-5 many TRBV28 CASRTEFSNQPQHF TGTGCCAGCAGGACAGAGTTTAGCAATCAGCCCCAGCATTTT
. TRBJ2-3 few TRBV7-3 CASSLASGRGYTDTQYF TGTGCCAGCAGCTTAGCCTCCGGTAGGGGTTACACAGATACGCAGTATTTT
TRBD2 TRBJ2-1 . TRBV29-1 CSVELGTSGNNEQFF TGCAGCGTTGAATTGGGGACTAGCGGAAACAATGAGCAGTTCTTC
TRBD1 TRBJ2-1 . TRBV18 CASSPMGQGAFNEQFF TGTGCCAGCTCACCAATGGGACAGGGGGCGTTCAATGAGCAGTTCTTC
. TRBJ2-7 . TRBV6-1 CASSVSLTYEQYF TGTGCCAGCAGTGTGTCACTAACCTACGAGCAGTACTTC
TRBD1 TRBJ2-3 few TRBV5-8 CASSSSLGQGYSDTQYF TGTGCCAGCAGCTCCTCACTCGGACAGGGGTACTCAGATACGCAGTATTTT
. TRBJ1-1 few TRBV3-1 CASSQGGNEAFF TGTGCCAGCAGCCAAGGGGGAAATGAAGCTTTCTTT
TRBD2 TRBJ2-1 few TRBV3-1 CASSPLTSGGYNEQFF TGTGCCAGCAGCCCCCTGACTAGCGGGGGATACAATGAGCAGTTCTTC
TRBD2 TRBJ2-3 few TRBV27 CASSFRRERTDTQYF TGTGCCAGCAGTTTTCGGCGGGAGCGAACAGATACGCAGTATTTT
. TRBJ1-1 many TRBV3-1 CASSQGWMNTEAFF TGTGCCAGCAGCCAAGGCTGGATGAACACTGAAGCTTTCTTT
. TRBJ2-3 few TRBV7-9 CASIPGVTDTQYF TGTGCCAGCATCCCGGGGGTCACAGATACGCAGTATTTT
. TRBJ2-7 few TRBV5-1 CAEKTRDEQYF TGCGCGGAAAAGACGCGGGACGAGCAGTACTTC
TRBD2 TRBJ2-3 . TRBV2 CASSEGGGRRTDTQYF TGTGCCAGCAGTGAAGGGGGCGGGAGGCGCACAGATACGCAGTATTTT
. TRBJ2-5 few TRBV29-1 CSVVLMETQYF TGCAGCGTTGTCCTCATGGAGACCCAGTACTTC
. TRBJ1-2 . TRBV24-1 CATRDADCGYTF TGTGCCACACGGGACGCAGACTGTGGCTACACCTTC
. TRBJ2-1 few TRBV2 CASSEIEAAPYEQFF TGTGCCAGCAGTGAAATCGAGGCGGCTCCCTATGAGCAGTTCTTC
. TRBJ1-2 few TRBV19 CASSPHRMNYGYTF TGTGCCAGTAGTCCTCACAGGATGAACTATGGCTACACCTTC
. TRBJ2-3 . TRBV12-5 CASARGQPESDTQYF TGTGCTAGTGCTCGCGGACAGCCAGAATCAGATACGCAGTATTTT
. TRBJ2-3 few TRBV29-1 CSVEDPTRGADTQYF TGCAGCGTTGAAGATCCTACCAGAGGTGCAGATACGCAGTATTTT
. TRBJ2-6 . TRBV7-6 CASSLTGVSGANVLTF TGTGCCAGCAGCCTGACAGGTGTCTCTGGGGCCAACGTCCTGACTTTC
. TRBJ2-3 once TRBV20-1 CSARRAGSTDTQYF TGCAGTGCTAGGAGGGCAGGAAGCACAGATACGCAGTATTTT
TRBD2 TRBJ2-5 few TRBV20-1 CSASSSGVRETQYF TGCAGTGCGTCGAGTAGCGGGGTTAGAGAGACCCAGTACTTC
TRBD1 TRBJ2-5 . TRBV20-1 CSVRPGTGIQETQYF TGCAGTGTTCGCCCCGGGACAGGGATCCAAGAGACCCAGTACTTC
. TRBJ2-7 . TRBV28 CASSYLHGEAREQYF TGTGCCAGCAGTTACCTCCACGGGGAGGCGAGGGAGCAGTACTTC
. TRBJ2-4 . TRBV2 CASGWTALAKNIQYF TGTGCCAGCGGCTGGACAGCCCTAGCCAAAAACATTCAGTACTTC
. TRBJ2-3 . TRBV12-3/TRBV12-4 CASSADTRYF TGTGCCAGCAGCGCGGATACGCGGTATTTT
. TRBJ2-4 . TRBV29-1 CSVEAPGTRNIQYF TGCAGCGTTGAAGCTCCCGGGACTCGAAACATTCAGTACTTC
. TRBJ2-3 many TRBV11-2 CASSLALSGDFGYF TGTGCCAGCAGCTTAGCTTTATCAGGGGACTTTGGGTATTTT
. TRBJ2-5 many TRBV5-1 CASSSGTAQETQYF TGCGCCAGCAGCTCCGGGACGGCTCAAGAGACCCAGTACTTC
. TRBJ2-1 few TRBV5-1 CASSLAVGFTNEQFF TGCGCCAGCAGCTTGGCCGTAGGGTTCACCAATGAGCAGTTCTTC
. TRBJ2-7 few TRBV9 CASSVEVGPYEQYF TGTGCCAGCAGCGTAGAGGTCGGTCCCTACGAGCAGTACTTC
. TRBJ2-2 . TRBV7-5 CISVSEAYQGLNTGELFF .
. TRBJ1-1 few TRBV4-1 CASSHTKSRAREAFF TGCGCCAGCAGCCACACCAAATCGAGGGCTCGAGAAGCTTTCTTT
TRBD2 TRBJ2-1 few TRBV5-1 CASSLLGRAGGPIHEQFF TGCGCCAGCAGCCTACTAGGGCGTGCGGGGGGCCCAATCCATGAGCAGTTCTTC
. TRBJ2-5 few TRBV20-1 CSARVPGWGNLQETQYF TGCAGTGCTAGAGTCCCCGGATGGGGAAACCTCCAAGAGACCCAGTACTTC
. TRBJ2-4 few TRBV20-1 CSARVEGGRNIQYF TGCAGTGCTAGAGTGGAGGGGGGGAGAAACATTCAGTACTTC
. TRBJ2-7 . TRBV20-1 CSASEGPPLEQYF TGCAGTGCTAGTGAAGGCCCCCCGTTGGAGCAGTACTTC
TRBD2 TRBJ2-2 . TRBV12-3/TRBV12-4 CASSSLGSGTGELFF TGTGCCAGCAGCTCCTTGGGTAGCGGGACCGGGGAGCTGTTTTTT
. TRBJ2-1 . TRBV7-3 CASSPIGESYEQFF TGTGCCAGCAGCCCGATCGGGGAAAGTTATGAGCAGTTCTTC
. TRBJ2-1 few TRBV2 CASSERGGKYGNEQFF TGTGCCAGCAGTGAACGGGGCGGGAAGTATGGTAATGAGCAGTTCTTC
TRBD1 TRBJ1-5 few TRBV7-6 CASSWQGVSNQPQHF TGTGCCAGCAGCTGGCAGGGGGTGAGCAATCAGCCCCAGCATTTT
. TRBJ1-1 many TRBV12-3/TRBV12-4 CASSPDQGTEAFF TGTGCCAGCAGTCCCGACCAGGGCACTGAAGCTTTCTTT